The 19 T cell receptor beta chains presented below share a single source sample, sequenced in a study of spatial heterogeneity in lung cancer. Points from the study as a whole: For expanded intratumoral alpha and beta TCRs, counts tracked tumor mutation counts.

One entry per CDR3 protein, called by TCRdb with MiXCR from the 5' RACE reads. The profile shows about 9,200 distinct CDR3 sequences, about 54% of them singletons. Their antigen targets remain unknown. The sample's time point: sample taken at primary tumor resection. This sample comprised lung tumor tissue, obtained at surgery. These receptors were collected from a female donor with early-stage non-small cell lung cancer.

V gene TRBV7-2 combines with J gene TRBJ2-1, with D hard to call. V dropped 1 base and J dropped 7 bases, with 2 bases sitting between them. Germline values: CDR1 SGHTA, CDR2 FQGNSA. The CDR3 totals 11 residues. CDR3 in DNA: TGTGCCAGCAGCTTAGGTAATGAGCAGTTCTTC. Its protein product is CASSLGNEQFF.

The table lists this clonotype with a few counts. The V call is TRBV2, the J call TRBJ2-2; 11 bases map to TRBD2. The germline gives CDR1 SNHLY, CDR2 FYNNEI. V was clipped by 6 bases and J by 4 bases; unmatched bases: 1. The CDR3 spans 14 residues. The CDR3 DNA reads TGTGCCAGCAGGGGACTAGCGGTCACCGGGGAGCTGTTTTTT. Its protein product is CASRGLAVTGELFF.

This sequence joins TRBV12-3 or TRBV12-4 and TRBJ1-2, with D possibly being TRBD1 (5 bases). V shed 6 bases and J shed 7 bases, with 21 bases lying between them. The length of the CDR3 is 15 residues. The CDR3 region is CASSLGEGLFLGYTF. The DNA for the CDR3 is TGTGCCAGCAGCCTAGGGGAGGGACTATTCCTTGGCTACACCTTC.

This clonotype turned up a few times. The chain carries TRBV6-1 and TRBJ2-3; TRBD2 agrees at 11 bases. V was pared by 5 bases and J by 3 bases, with 7 bases of the junction left unmatched. CDR3 size: 16 residues. Germline V gene lookup returns CDR1 MNHNS and CDR2 SASEGT. CDR3 in amino acids: CASSYVAGGGTDTQYF. CDR3 DNA sequence: TGTGCCAGCAGTTACGTAGCGGGAGGGGGGACAGATACGCAGTATTTT.

This sequence joins TRBV20-1 and TRBJ2-4, with 7 bases fitting TRBD1. Germline trimming cut 6 bases from V and 1 base from J; bases unmatched to any gene: 6. Germline V gives CDR1 DFQATT, CDR2 SNEGSKA (reference sequence). The CDR3 sequence is 14 residues long. CDR3 in amino acids: CSAPGQAAKNIQYF. In DNA form, the CDR3 reads TGCAGTGCCCCCGGACAGGCGGCCAAAAACATTCAGTACTTC.

The CDR3 sequence: CASRERGGYNEQFF. The DNA for the CDR3 is TGTGCCAGCAGGGAGCGGGGGGGTTACAATGAGCAGTTCTTC. The chain combines TRBV6-5 with TRBJ2-1; 10 positions agree with TRBD2. V shed 6 bases and J 4 bases; nucleotides not matched to a gene: 3. The CDR3 is 14 amino acids. Germline CDR1 is MNHEY and CDR2 is SVGAGI.

CDR3 protein: CSASNRLTYEQYF. Here the CDR3 DNA reads TGCAGTGCAAGCAACAGGCTAACCTACGAGCAGTACTTC. J is TRBJ2-7 and V is TRBV20-1; D perhaps matches TRBD1 (5 bases). Between the trimmed V and J ends, which lost 6 bases and 2 bases, there was a span of 14 bases. CDR3 length: 13 amino acids. CDR1 is DFQATT and CDR2 is SNEGSKA in the germline V gene (reference sequence).

The rearrangement links TRBV20-1 to TRBJ1-6; no reliable D call. Trimming took 2 bases from V and 0 from J, leaving 8 bases between them. Looked up from germline, CDR1 is DFQATT and CDR2 is SNEGSKA (reference sequence). The CDR3 runs to 15 residues. CDR3 in DNA: TGCAGTGCTAGACTTCGGGGCTCCTATAATTCACCCCTCCACTTT. Translating gives CSARLRGSYNSPLHF.

The CDR3 region has the DNA TGTGCCAGCAGCTTAACCCTTTTCGAGACCCAGTACTTC. It encodes CASSLTLFETQYF. The genes are TRBV7-3 and TRBJ2-5; no clear D. In germline, CDR1 is SGHTA, CDR2 FQGTGA. This CDR3 has 13 amino acids. The V end lost 0 bases, the J end lost 5 bases, and 7 bases lay between the germline ends.

V is TRBV7-6 and J is TRBJ2-3; a weak D match, TRBD1 (6 bases). Trimming stripped 5 bases from V and 5 bases from J, with 14 bases between. There are 14 residues in the CDR3. The germline CDR1 and CDR2 sequences are SGHVS and FNYEAQ. The CDR3 loop reads CASSVRQAGDTQYF. CDR3 nucleotides: TGTGCCAGCAGCGTACGACAGGCCGGAGATACGCAGTATTTT.

This clonotype was counted only a few times. The rearrangement links TRBV4-2 to TRBJ2-7; D may correspond to TRBD1 or TRBD2 (5 bases each). Trimming took 2 bases from V and 3 from J, leaving 20 bases between them. This CDR3 has 17 amino acids. Germline V CDR1 and CDR2: LGHNA, YNFKEQ. The DNA of the CDR3 is TGTGCCAGCAGCCAACAACTCGGGCGAGGGGATCTCTACGAGCAGTACTTC. This sequence encodes CASSQQLGRGDLYEQYF.

The chain employs TRBV7-9 and TRBJ1-1; D is unresolved. Trimming stripped 5 bases from V and 2 bases from J, with 9 bases between. Germline V gene lookup returns CDR1 SEHNR and CDR2 FQNEAQ (reference sequence). The length of the CDR3 is 13 residues. This CDR3 reads CASSPLINTEAFF. The CDR3 bases are TGTGCCAGCAGCCCACTAATTAACACTGAAGCTTTCTTT.

This clonotype occurred a few times. The chain employs TRBV11-2 and TRBJ1-3; the D is unclear. V lost 4 bases to trimming and J lost 4 bases, with 17 bases between them. The CDR3 is 16 amino acids. In germline, CDR1 is SGHAT, CDR2 FQNNGV. CDR3 nucleotide sequence: TGTGCCAGCAGCTCGCAGACAAGGCTGAGGGGAAACACCATATATTTT. Its protein product is CASSSQTRLRGNTIYF. The full variable domain, rest sourced from reference TRBV11-2 and TRBJ1-3, is EAGVAQSPRYKIIEKRQSVAFWCNPISGHATLYWYQQILGQGPKLLIQFQNNGVVDDSQLPKDRFSAERLKGVDSTLKIQPAKLEDSAVYLCASSSQTRLRGNTIYFGEGSWLTVV.

This clonotype is deemed medium-sized. The chain employs TRBV5-1 and TRBJ2-2; no reliable D call. Germline-derived CDR1 and CDR2 are SGHRS and YFSETQ. The germline V and J ends were trimmed by 1 base and 2 bases, with 0 bases remaining between them. The CDR3 has 12 residues. The CDR3 is CASSLNTGELFF. The CDR3 DNA is TGCGCCAGCAGCTTGAACACCGGGGAGCTGTTTTTT.

The chain uses TRBV5-1 and TRBJ2-5, with 10 bases that match TRBD2. Germline V gene lookup returns CDR1 SGHRS and CDR2 YFSETQ. The junction had 2 bases not matched to a gene; V was cut back by 4 bases and J by 2 bases. This CDR3 is built from 14 residues. This chain's CDR3 is CASSPGLAQETQYF. Written as DNA, the CDR3 is TGCGCCAGCAGCCCGGGACTAGCGCAAGAGACCCAGTACTTC.

The rearrangement links TRBV5-1 to TRBJ2-3; D tentatively fits TRBD1 or TRBD2 (5 bases each). V was cut by 1 base and J by 6 bases, with 9 bases left in between. The length of the CDR3 is 13 residues. Looked up from germline, CDR1 is SGHRS and CDR2 is YFSETQ. In DNA, the CDR3 is TGCGCCAGCAGCTTGCGAGGGGCGGATACGCAGTATTTT. This encodes CASSLRGADTQYF. Full variable domain (outside the CDR3, taken from reference TRBV5-1 and TRBJ2-3): KAGVTQTPRYLIKTRGQQVTLSCSPISGHRSVSWYQQTPGQGLQFLFEYFSETQRNKGNFPGRFSGRQFSNSRSEMNVSTLELGDSALYLCASSLRGADTQYFGPGTRLTVL.

This clonotype was counted between two and nine times. The chain recombines TRBV7-2 with TRBJ2-7; possibly TRBD1 for D (6 bases). V was clipped by 5 bases and J by 5 bases, with 16 bases between them. The CDR3 loop spans 14 amino acids. Germline V gene sequence: CDR1 SGHTA, CDR2 FQGNSA. Here the CDR3 reads CASSPRGQLDEQYF. The CDR3 region has the DNA TGTGCCAGCAGCCCTAGAGGACAGTTGGACGAGCAGTACTTC. Full variable domain (missing parts from reference TRBV7-2 and TRBJ2-7): GAGVSQSPSNKVTEKGKDVELRCDPISGHTALYWYRQSLGQGLEFLIYFQGNSAPDKSGLPSDRFSAERTGGSVSTLTIQRTQQEDSAVYLCASSPRGQLDEQYFGPGTRLTVT.

This clonotype showed up just a few times. The rearrangement links TRBV15 to TRBJ2-1, with a possible D match to TRBD1 (6 bases). The CDR3 contains 15 residues. Trimming took off 3 bases at V and 5 bases at J, with 14 bases between the two ends. Per germline, CDR1 LNHNV and CDR2 YYDKDF (reference sequence). The CDR3 bases are TGTGCCACCAGCAGTGGACAGTCTTATGACAATGAGCAGTTCTTC. Translated, it gives CATSSGQSYDNEQFF.

The rearrangement uses TRBV4-1 and TRBJ1-4, with 7 bases lining up with TRBD1. The CDR3 is 15 residues long. The ends lost 3 bases at V and 7 bases at J; junction bases unmatched: 8. Germline values: CDR1 MGHRA, CDR2 YSYEKL. CDR3 coding DNA: TGCGCCAGCAGCCATGACCGGGACAGCCGTGAAAAACTGTTTTTT. Protein: CASSHDRDSREKLFF.